The rows below give T cell receptor beta chains drawn from one sample of a study of Graves' ophthalmopathy and Graves' hyperthyroidism. One entry per CDR3 protein results from TCRdb running MiXCR on the multiplex PCR reads. The top ten clones hold approximately 4.1% of a sample with approximately 540,000 distinct CDR3 sequences, under 45% of them seen once. The sample was peripheral blood or thyroid tissue (not recorded which). The receptors stem from an adult man with Graves' hyperthyroidism. The conserved cysteine and the conserved F or W are not part of the CDR3 here. A row's size may be missing; if present it is once, few, many or a size class.

CDR3,size,V,J
AGGLGSLSRQPQH,once,TRBV2,TRBJ1-5
ASSLQGTGANVLT,NA,TRBV7-3,TRBJ2-6
ASSPPGQGALEQY,NA,TRBV11-1,TRBJ2-7
ASSLAGTGDGTEAF,many,TRBV12-3/TRBV12-4,TRBJ1-1
ASSLMASGEQF,NA,TRBV5-1,NA
SVEAGDTGELF,many,TRBV29-1,TRBJ2-2
ASSFWDGDSPLH,many,TRBV12-3/TRBV12-4,TRBJ1-6
ASSLMSTGQETQY,many,TRBV7-9,TRBJ2-5
ASSYRDRGNTIY,many,TRBV5-4,TRBJ1-3
ASKDLGDTEAF,few,TRBV7-9,TRBJ1-1
ASSRQGGDSPLH,many,TRBV19,TRBJ1-6
ASSSGTPEQDGANVLT,many,TRBV13,TRBJ2-6
ATAGTGNSPLH,NA,TRBV10-3,TRBJ1-6
ATRGQMNTIY,once,TRBV24-1,TRBJ1-3
ASSWAINRVIYEQY,NA,TRBV12-3/TRBV12-4,TRBJ2-7
ASTEIAGSPYEQY,NA,TRBV25-1,TRBJ2-7
ASSFGLGTSYEQY,many,TRBV5-6,TRBJ2-7
ASSYQGGAGANVLT,once,TRBV7-9,TRBJ2-6
ASSYSYGQETQY,NA,TRBV6-6,TRBJ2-5
SATSTVPHQETQY,many,TRBV20-1,TRBJ2-5
ASSLLRGQNEKLF,many,TRBV11-2,TRBJ1-4
ASSFRTISSYEQY,few,TRBV6-5,TRBJ2-7
ASSFLTDEQY,many,TRBV7-8,TRBJ2-7
ATSDGGPEGYT,many,TRBV24-1,TRBJ1-2
ASSFGPGPNYEQY,many,TRBV7-3,TRBJ2-7
SAYPGHPNTEAF,NA,TRBV20-1,TRBJ1-1
SARDRSRVSYEQY,many,TRBV20-1,TRBJ2-7
SVPREGQGSGANVLT,many,TRBV29-1,TRBJ2-6
ASSETDLTDTQY,NA,TRBV5-1,TRBJ2-3
SAGALGRAVETQY,NA,TRBV20-1,TRBJ2-5
ASSPGTGVSLNSPLH,NA,TRBV7-9,TRBJ1-6
ASRPGGNQENSNQPQH,NA,TRBV12-3/TRBV12-4,TRBJ1-5
ASSDGLAGRGAYEQY,NA,TRBV6-6,TRBJ2-7
ASSSQGGWEKLF,NA,TRBV7-9,TRBJ1-4
SVERTGYYKQY,NA,TRBV29-1,TRBJ2-7
ASSHTGGINTIY,NA,TRBV9,TRBJ1-3
ASFTKPGQTNEKLF,many,TRBV2,TRBJ1-4
ASGQKTGTNQETQY,NA,TRBV5-1,TRBJ2-5
ASSPQPGQRNYGYT,NA,TRBV19,TRBJ1-2
SVVGQGAWDTEAF,many,TRBV29-1,TRBJ1-1
ASSYRAGSGYGYT,many,TRBV6-5,TRBJ1-2
ASSLGYSGETQY,many,TRBV7-9,TRBJ2-5
SIGRDRINQETQY,many,TRBV29-1,TRBJ2-5
ASSLATGATYEQS,NA,TRBV7-9,TRBJ2-7
ASSQGQGYEKLF,NA,TRBV7-8,TRBJ1-4
SVTGVIGEKLF,many,TRBV29-1,TRBJ1-4
SASGRDRGDYEQY,NA,TRBV20-1,TRBJ2-7
SARGGQLSSGNTIY,many,TRBV20-1,TRBJ1-3
AIRADYGYT,NA,TRBV10-3,TRBJ1-2
ASSFSGENTEAF,many,TRBV7-2,TRBJ1-1